The 5 T cell receptor beta chains below all came from one sample that was sequenced in a study of CXCR3-negative and CXCR3-positive naive CD8 T cells. The method, 5' RACE with UMI labels, was used to prepare the TRB cDNA libraries. TCRdb re-analyzed the 5' RACE reads; it lists each CDR3 protein once, without DNA. There are 150,000 or so distinct CDR3 sequences in the sample, with 0.49% held by the top ten. The sequenced sample consisted of naive CXCR3- CD8+ T cells from blood. Subset specified: CD45RO-CCR7+CD27+CD95- naive CD8+ T cells lacking CXCR3 (TNR3-). Receptor source: a human donor in good health. Some clones in this sample may be carry-over from other donors' samples.

The V and J genes are TRBV3-1 and TRBJ2-3. Germline V CDR1 and CDR2: LGHDT, YNNKEL (reference sequence). CDR3 length equals 14 residues. The CDR3 reads CASSQATRTDTQYF.

The chain carries TRBV28 and TRBJ2-1. The CDR3 runs to 13 residues. Germline assignment: CDR1 MDHEN and CDR2 SYDVKM. The CDR3 protein is CASSSLTLNEQFF.

The chain couples TRBV5-4 to TRBJ2-4. Germline V gene sequence: CDR1 SGHNT, CDR2 YYREEE (reference sequence). The CDR3 length is 14 residues. The CDR3 sequence is CASSYGQGQNIQYF.

The V gene is TRBV30, the J gene TRBJ2-3. Germline CDR1 reads GTSNPN; CDR2 reads SVGIG (reference sequence). The CDR3 runs to 13 residues. The CDR3 loop reads CAWSITSTDTQYF.

This chain links TRBV12-1 with TRBJ2-7; absent DNA, TCRdb's TRBD2 call cannot be checked. TRBV12-1 is deemed a pseudogene. This CDR3 comprises 14 residues. This CDR3 is CASSFAEGSYEQYF.